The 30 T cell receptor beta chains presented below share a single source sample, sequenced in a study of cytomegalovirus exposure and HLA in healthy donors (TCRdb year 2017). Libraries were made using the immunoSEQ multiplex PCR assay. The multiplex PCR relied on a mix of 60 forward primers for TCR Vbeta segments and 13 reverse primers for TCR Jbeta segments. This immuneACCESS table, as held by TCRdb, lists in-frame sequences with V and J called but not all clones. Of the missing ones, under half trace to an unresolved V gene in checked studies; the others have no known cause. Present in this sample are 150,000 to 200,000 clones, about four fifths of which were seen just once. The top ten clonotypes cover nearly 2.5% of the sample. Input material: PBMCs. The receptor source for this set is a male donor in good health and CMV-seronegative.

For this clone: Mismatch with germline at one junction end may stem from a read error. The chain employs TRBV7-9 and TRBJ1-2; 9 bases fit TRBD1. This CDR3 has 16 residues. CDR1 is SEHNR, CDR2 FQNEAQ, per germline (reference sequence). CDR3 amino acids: CSSSLTGGQGHYGYTF. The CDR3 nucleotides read TGTTCCAGCAGCTTAACCGGGGGACAGGGACACTATGGCTACACCTTC.

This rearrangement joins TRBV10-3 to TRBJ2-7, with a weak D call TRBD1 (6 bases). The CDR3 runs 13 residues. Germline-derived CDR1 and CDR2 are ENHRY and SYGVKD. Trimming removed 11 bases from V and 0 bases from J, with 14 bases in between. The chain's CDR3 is CASKDRSSYEQYF. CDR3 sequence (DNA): TGTGCCTCCAAAGACAGGAGCTCCTACGAGCAGTACTTC.

The CDR3 DNA sequence: TGTGCCAGCAGCTTAGGACTAGCGGGGGGTTACGAGCAGTACTTC. Its translation is CASSLGLAGGYEQYF. This sequence joins TRBV7-2 and TRBJ2-5; 13 positions agree with TRBD2. TRBJ2-7 matches the DNA end more closely, so the J call is doubtful. Germline V gene sequence: CDR1 SGHTA, CDR2 FQGNSA. The CDR3 runs to 15 residues.

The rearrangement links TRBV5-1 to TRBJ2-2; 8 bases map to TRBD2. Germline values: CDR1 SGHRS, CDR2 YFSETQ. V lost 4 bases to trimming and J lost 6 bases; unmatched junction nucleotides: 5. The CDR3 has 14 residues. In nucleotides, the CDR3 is TGCGCCAGCAGCGGGACTAGGTTACCCGGGGAGCTGTTTTTT. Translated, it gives CASSGTRLPGELFF. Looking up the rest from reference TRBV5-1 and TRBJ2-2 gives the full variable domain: KAGVTQTPRYLIKTRGQQVTLSCSPISGHRSVSWYQQTPGQGLQFLFEYFSETQRNKGNFPGRFSGRQFSNSRSEMNVSTLELGDSALYLCASSGTRLPGELFFGEGSRLTVL.

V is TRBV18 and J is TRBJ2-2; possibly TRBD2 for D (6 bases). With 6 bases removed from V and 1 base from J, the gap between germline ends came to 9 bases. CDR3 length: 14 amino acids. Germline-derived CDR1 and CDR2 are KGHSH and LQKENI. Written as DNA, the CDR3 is TGTGCCAGCTCGCGGGGACGGAACACCGGGGAGCTGTTTTTT. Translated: CASSRGRNTGELFF.

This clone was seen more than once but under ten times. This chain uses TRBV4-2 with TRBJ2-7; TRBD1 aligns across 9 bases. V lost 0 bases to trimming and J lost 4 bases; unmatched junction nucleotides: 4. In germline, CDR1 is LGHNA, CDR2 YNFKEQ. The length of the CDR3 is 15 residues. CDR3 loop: CASSQDLGQGYEQYF. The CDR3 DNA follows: TGTGCCAGCAGCCAAGATCTTGGACAGGGGTACGAGCAGTACTTC.

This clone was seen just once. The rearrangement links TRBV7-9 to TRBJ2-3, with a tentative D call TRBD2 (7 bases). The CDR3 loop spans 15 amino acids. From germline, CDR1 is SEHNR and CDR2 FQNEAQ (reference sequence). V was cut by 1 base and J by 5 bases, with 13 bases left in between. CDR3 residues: CASSLDGGRLDTQYF. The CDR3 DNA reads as TGTGCCAGCAGCTTAGACGGGGGGCGCTTAGATACGCAGTATTTT.

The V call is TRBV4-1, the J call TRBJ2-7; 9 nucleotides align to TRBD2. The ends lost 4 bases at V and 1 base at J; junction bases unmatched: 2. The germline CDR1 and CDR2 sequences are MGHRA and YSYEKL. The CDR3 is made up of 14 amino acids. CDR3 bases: TGCGCCAGCAGCCCGGGACTAGCATCCTACGAGCAGTACTTC. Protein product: CASSPGLASYEQYF.

CDR3 in DNA: TGTGCCAGCTCACCCGCGGACAGGGCAACCCACTATGGCTACACCTTC. It specifies CASSPADRATHYGYTF. This chain connects TRBV18 to TRBJ1-2, with 8 positions matching TRBD1. CDR3 size: 16 residues. J gave up 3 bases and V 3 bases, and 9 bases lay outside the gene matches. CDR1 and CDR2 (germline): KGHSH, LQKENI.

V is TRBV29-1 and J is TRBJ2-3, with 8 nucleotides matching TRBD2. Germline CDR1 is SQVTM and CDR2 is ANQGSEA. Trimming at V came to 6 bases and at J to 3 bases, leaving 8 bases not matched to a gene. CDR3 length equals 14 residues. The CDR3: CSVRGGRGTDTQYF. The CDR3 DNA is TGCAGCGTCCGCGGGGGGCGAGGGACAGATACGCAGTATTTT.

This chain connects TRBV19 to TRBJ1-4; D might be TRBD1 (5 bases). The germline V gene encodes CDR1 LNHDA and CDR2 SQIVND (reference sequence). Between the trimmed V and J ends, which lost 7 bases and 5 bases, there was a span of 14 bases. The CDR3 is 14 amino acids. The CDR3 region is CASKMGGQNEKLFF. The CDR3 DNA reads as TGTGCCAGTAAGATGGGGGGTCAGAATGAAAAACTGTTTTTT.

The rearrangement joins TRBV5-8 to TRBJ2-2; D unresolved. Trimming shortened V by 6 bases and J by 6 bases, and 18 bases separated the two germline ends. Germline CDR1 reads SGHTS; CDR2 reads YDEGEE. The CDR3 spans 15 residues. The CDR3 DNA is TGTGCCAGCACTCCGCCGACTGGAGTTTCCGGGGAGCTGTTTTTT. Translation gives CASTPPTGVSGELFF. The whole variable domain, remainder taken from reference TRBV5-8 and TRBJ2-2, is EAGVTQSPTHLIKTRGQQATLRCSPISGHTSVYWYQQALGLGLQFLLWYDEGEERNRGNFPPRFSGRQFPNYSSELNVNALELEDSALYLCASTPPTGVSGELFFGEGSRLTVL.

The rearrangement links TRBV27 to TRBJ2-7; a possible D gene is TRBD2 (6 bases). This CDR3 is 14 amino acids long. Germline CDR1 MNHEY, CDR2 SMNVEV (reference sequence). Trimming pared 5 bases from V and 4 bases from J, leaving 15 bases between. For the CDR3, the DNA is TGTGCCAGCAGTCAACGGGACTGGGGATACGAGCAGTACTTC. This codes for CASSQRDWGYEQYF.

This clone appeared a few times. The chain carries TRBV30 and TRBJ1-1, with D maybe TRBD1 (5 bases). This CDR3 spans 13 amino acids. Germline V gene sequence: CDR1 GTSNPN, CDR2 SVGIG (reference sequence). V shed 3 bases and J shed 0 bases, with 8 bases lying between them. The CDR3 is CAWRAGLNTEAFF. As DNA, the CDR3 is TGTGCCTGGAGGGCGGGACTGAACACTGAAGCTTTCTTT.

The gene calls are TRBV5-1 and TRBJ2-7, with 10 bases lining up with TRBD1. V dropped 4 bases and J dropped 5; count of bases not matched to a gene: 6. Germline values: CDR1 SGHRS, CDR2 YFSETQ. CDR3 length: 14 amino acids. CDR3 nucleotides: TGCGCCAGCAGCCCCGGGACAGGGGTCGACGAGCAGTACTTC. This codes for CASSPGTGVDEQYF.

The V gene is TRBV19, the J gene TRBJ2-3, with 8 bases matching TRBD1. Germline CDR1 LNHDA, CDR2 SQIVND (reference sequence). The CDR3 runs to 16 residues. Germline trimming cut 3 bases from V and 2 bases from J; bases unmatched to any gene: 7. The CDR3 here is CASSMGRQGNTDTQYF. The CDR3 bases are TGTGCCAGTAGTATGGGGAGACAGGGGAACACAGATACGCAGTATTTT. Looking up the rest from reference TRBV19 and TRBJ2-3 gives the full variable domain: DGGITQSPKYLFRKEGQNVTLSCEQNLNHDAMYWYRQDPGQGLRLIYYSQIVNDFQKGDIAEGYSVSREKKESFPLTVTSAQKNPTAFYLCASSMGRQGNTDTQYFGPGTRLTVL.

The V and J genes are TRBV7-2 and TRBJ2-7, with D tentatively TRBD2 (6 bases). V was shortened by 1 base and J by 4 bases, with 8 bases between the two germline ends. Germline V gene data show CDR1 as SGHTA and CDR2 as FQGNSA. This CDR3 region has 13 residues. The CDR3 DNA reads TGTGCCAGCAGCTTAGTGCGGGGTTACGAGCAGTACTTC. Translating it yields CASSLVRGYEQYF.

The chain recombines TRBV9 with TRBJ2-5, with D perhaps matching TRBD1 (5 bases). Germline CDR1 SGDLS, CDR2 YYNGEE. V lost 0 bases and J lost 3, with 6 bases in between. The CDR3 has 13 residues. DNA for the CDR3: TGTGCCAGCAGCGTAGCCAGGGAAGAGACCCAGTACTTC. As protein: CASSVAREETQYF.

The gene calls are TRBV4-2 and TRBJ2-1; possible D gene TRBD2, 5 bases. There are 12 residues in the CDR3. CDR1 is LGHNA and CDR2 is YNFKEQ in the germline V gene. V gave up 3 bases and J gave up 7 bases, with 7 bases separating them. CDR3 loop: CASSQDWNEQFF. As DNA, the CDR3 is TGTGCCAGCAGCCAGGACTGGAATGAGCAGTTCTTC.

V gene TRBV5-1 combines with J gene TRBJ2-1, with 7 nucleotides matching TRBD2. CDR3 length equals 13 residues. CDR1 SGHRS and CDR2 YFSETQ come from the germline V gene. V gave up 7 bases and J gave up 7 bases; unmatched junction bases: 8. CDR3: CASGGLAENEQFF. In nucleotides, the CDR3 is TGCGCCAGCGGAGGCCTAGCGGAGAATGAGCAGTTCTTC.

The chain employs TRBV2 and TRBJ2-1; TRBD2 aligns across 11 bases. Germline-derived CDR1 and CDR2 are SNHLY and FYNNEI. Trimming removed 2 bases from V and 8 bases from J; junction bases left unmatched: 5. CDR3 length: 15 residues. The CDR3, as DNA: TGTGCCAGCAGTGAACGACTAGCGGGATACGATGAGCAGTTCTTC. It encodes CASSERLAGYDEQFF.

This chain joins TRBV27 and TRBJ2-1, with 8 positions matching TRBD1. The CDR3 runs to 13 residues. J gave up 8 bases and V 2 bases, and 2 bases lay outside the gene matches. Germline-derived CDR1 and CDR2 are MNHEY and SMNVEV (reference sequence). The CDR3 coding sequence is TGTGCCAGCAGTTTAGACAGGGGCGATGAGCAGTTCTTC. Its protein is CASSLDRGDEQFF.

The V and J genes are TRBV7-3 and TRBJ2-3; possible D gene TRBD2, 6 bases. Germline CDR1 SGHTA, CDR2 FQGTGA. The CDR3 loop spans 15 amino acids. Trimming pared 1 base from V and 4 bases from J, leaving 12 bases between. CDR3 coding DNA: TGTGCCAGCAGCTTAAGGCGGGGTCGGGCAGATACGCAGTATTTT. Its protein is CASSLRRGRADTQYF.

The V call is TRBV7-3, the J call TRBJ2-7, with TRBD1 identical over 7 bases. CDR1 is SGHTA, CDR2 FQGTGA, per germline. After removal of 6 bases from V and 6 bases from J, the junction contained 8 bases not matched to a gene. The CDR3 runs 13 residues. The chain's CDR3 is CASSSKQGSEQYF. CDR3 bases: TGTGCCAGCAGTTCTAAACAGGGGAGCGAGCAGTACTTC.

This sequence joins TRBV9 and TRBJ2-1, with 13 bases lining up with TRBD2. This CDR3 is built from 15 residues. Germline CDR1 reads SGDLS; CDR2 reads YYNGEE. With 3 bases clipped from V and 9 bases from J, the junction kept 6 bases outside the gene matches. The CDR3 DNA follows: TGTGCCAGCAGCGAGGGACTAGCGGGGCTAACTGAGCAGTTCTTC. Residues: CASSEGLAGLTEQFF.

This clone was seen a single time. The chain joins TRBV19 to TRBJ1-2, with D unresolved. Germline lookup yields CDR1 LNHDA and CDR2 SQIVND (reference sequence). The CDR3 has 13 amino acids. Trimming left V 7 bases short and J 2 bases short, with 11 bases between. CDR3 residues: CASTPTVNYGYTF. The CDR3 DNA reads TGTGCCAGTACCCCCACAGTAAACTATGGCTACACCTTC.

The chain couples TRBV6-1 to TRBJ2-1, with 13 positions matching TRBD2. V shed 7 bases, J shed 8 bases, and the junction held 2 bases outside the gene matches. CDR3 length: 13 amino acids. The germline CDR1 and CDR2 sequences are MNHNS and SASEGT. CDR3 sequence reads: CASTGLAGDEQFF. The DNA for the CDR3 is TGTGCCAGCACTGGACTAGCGGGGGATGAGCAGTTCTTC.

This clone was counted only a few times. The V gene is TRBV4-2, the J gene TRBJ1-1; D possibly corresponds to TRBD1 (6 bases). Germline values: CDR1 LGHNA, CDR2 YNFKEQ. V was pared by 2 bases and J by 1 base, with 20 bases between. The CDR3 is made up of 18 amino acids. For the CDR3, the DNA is TGTGCCAGCAGCCAAACTTTTTGGGGGGGGGCGGGGAACACTGAAGCTTTCTTT. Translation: CASSQTFWGGAGNTEAFF.

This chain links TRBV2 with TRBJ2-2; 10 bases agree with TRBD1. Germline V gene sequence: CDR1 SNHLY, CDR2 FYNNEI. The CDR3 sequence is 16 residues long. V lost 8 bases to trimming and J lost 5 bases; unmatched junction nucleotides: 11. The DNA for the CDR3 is TGTGCCAGCCGATCACCGGGACAGGGGAAGACCGGGGAGCTGTTTTTT. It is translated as CASRSPGQGKTGELFF.

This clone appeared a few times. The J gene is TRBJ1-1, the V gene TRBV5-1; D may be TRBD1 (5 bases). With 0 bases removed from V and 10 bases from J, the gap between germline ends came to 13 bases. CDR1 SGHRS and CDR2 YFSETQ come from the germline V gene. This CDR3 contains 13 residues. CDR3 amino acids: CASSLGGGRAAFF. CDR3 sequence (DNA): TGCGCCAGCAGCTTGGGGGGCGGGAGGGCAGCTTTCTTT.